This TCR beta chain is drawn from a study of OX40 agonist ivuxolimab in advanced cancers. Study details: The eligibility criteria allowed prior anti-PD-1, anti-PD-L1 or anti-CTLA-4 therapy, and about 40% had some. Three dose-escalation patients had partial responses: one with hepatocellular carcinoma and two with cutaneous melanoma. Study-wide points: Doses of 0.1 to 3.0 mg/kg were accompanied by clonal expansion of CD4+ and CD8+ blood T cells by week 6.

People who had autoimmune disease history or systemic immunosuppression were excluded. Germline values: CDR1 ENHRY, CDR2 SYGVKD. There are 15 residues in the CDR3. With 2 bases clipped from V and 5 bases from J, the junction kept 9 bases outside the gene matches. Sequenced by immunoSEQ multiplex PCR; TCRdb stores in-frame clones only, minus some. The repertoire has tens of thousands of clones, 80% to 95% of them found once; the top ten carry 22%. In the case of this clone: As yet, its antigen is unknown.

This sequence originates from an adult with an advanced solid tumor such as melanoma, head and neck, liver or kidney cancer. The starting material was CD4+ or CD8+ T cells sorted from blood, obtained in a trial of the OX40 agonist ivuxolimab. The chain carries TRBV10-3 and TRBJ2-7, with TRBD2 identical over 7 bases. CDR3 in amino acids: CAISERGLPPHEQYF. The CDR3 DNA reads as TGTGCCATCAGTGAGCGGGGACTACCTCCTCACGAGCAGTACTTC.